These 31 T cell receptor beta chains were sequenced from one sample in a study of CD8 T cells in ankylosing spondylitis. Antigens of these TCRs are unknown. TCRdb used MiXCR to reprocess the 5' RACE reads, holding one entry per CDR3 protein. This sample carries about 540,000 distinct CDR3 sequences, approximately 11% of them seen once, and the ten largest clones take around 7%. Study-wide findings and caveats: Blood of patients with ankylosing spondylitis appeared to be characterized by a TCR beta motif of several highly homologous variants.

The source material was blood, either unsorted or a sorted T cell fraction (not recorded which). The receptor set was obtained from a male donor with ankylosing spondylitis.

This clonotype was recorded a few times. The rearrangement links TRBV7-6 to TRBJ1-5; D might be TRBD1 (5 bases). The CDR3 has 16 residues. Between the trimmed V and J ends, which lost 1 base and 3 bases, there was a span of 13 bases. Germline CDR1 and CDR2: SGHVS and FNYEAQ. CDR3: CASSLGTGGYNQPQHF. The CDR3 DNA is TGTGCCAGCAGCTTAGGCACGGGGGGGTACAATCAGCCCCAGCATTTT.

This clonotype was counted between two and nine times. The V gene is TRBV20-1, the J gene TRBJ2-2; no definite D call. Per the germline V gene, CDR1 is DFQATT and CDR2 is SNEGSKA (reference sequence). Trimming took off 5 bases at V and 8 bases at J, with 21 bases between the two ends. The CDR3 length is 15 residues. DNA of the CDR3: TGCAGTGCTTCCAGTCCAGGCGGAGCACAGGGGGAGCTGTTTTTT. This gives the protein CSASSPGGAQGELFF.

V usage is TRBV11-3 and J usage is TRBJ2-1, with 12 bases that match TRBD2. The germline CDR1 and CDR2 sequences are SGHNT and YENEEA. The CDR3 has 12 amino acids. Losses at the gene ends were 3 bases for V and 14 bases for J; bases not matched to a gene: 2. Written as DNA, the CDR3 is TGTGCCAGCAGCTTCGCTAGCGGGGGGGAGTTCTTC. Translation gives CASSFASGGEFF.

The genes are TRBV6-1 and TRBJ1-5, with D uncertain. Germline lookup yields CDR1 MNHNS and CDR2 SASEGT. The CDR3 totals 16 residues. V was cut by 5 bases and J by 7 bases, with 21 bases left in between. The CDR3 loop reads CASSPHNLASGQPQHF. The DNA of the CDR3 is TGTGCCAGCAGTCCCCATAATTTGGCCAGCGGGCAGCCCCAGCATTTT.

This clonotype turned up a few times. CDR3 amino acids: CASSPRSRPTEAFF. DNA of the CDR3: TGTGCCAGCAGCCCAAGATCCAGGCCCACTGAAGCTTTCTTT. This rearrangement joins TRBV3-1 to TRBJ1-1, with D hard to call. The CDR3 has 14 residues. The germline CDR1 and CDR2 sequences are LGHDT and YNNKEL (reference sequence). Trimming shortened V by 4 bases and J by 4 bases, and 13 bases separated the two germline ends.

The chain links TRBV11-3 to TRBJ2-1; D is undetermined. Trimming shortened V by 2 bases and J by 2 bases, and 4 bases separated the two germline ends. CDR1 and CDR2 from the germline V gene are SGHNT and YENEEA. This CDR3 region has 13 residues. The CDR3 DNA is TGTGCCAGCAGCTTATTGGCCTACAATGAGCAGTTCTTC. Protein: CASSLLAYNEQFF.

This clonotype was found a few times. The chain employs TRBV5-1 and TRBJ2-1; 11 positions agree with TRBD2. In germline, CDR1 is SGHRS, CDR2 YFSETQ. J was trimmed by 1 base and V by 0 bases; bases with no gene match: 12. This CDR3 spans 20 amino acids. For the CDR3, the DNA is TGCGCCAGCAGCTTGGACAGGGGTCTCCCTAGCGGGAGGTCCTACAATGAGCAGTTCTTC. It specifies CASSLDRGLPSGRSYNEQFF.

This clonotype was observed many times. The V and J genes are TRBV10-3 and TRBJ2-7; 7 positions match TRBD1. This CDR3 comprises 13 residues. Germline CDR1 ENHRY, CDR2 SYGVKD. With 5 bases clipped from V and 9 bases from J, the junction kept 10 bases outside the gene matches. The CDR3 DNA reads as TGTGCCATCAGTCGGGACAGCGAACTGGGGCAGTACGTC. It specifies CAISRDSELGQYV.

This clonotype came up many times. This chain connects TRBV12-3 or TRBV12-4 to TRBJ2-3; D remains ambiguous. Trimming cost V 5 bases and J 1 base, with 7 bases left between them. The CDR3 runs to 13 residues. The DNA for the CDR3 is TGTGCCAGCAGTATTCGGGGCACAGATACGCAGTATTTT. Its protein is CASSIRGTDTQYF.

This clonotype was counted only a few times. The chain links TRBV20-1 to TRBJ1-5; D perhaps matches TRBD1 (5 bases). This CDR3 is built from 16 residues. Trimming removed 0 bases at V and 2 bases at J, with 14 bases between. Germline V gene lookup returns CDR1 DFQATT and CDR2 SNEGSKA (reference sequence). The chain's CDR3 is CSAREAGRWGNQPQHF. The CDR3 DNA sequence: TGCAGTGCTAGAGAGGCAGGGCGTTGGGGCAATCAGCCCCAGCATTTT.

The chain links TRBV7-8 to TRBJ2-5; a possible D gene is TRBD2 (6 bases). The V gene lost 5 bases and the J gene lost 5 bases, with 18 bases spanning the gap. The CDR3 spans 15 residues. CDR1 and CDR2 (germline): SGHVS, FQNEAQ. CDR3 bases: TGTGCCAGCAGCGCCACGGGGCGGGATGGGGAGACCCAGTACTTC. Translation gives CASSATGRDGETQYF.

The chain is built from TRBV20-1 and TRBJ1-2; D may be TRBD1 (6 bases). This CDR3 spans 13 amino acids. Germline values: CDR1 DFQATT, CDR2 SNEGSKA (reference sequence). V lost 6 bases to trimming and J lost 4 bases, with 15 bases between them. The CDR3 region is CSAYRTGIYGYTF. DNA of the CDR3: TGCAGTGCATACAGAACAGGGATCTATGGCTACACCTTC.

This clonotype has only a few counts. J is TRBJ2-4 and V is TRBV18; no clear D. Per the germline V gene, CDR1 is KGHSH and CDR2 is LQKENI. This CDR3 spans 14 amino acids. Trimming took 3 bases from V and 10 from J, leaving 16 bases between them. The CDR3 region is CASSPPRAQLIQYF. CDR3 DNA: TGTGCCAGCTCACCCCCACGGGCACAACTTATTCAGTACTTC.

In this sample, this clonotype turned up a few times. The chain has TRBV5-5 and TRBJ2-3; the D gene is possibly TRBD1 (6 bases). CDR3 length: 14 amino acids. CDR1 is SGHKS and CDR2 is YYEKEE in the germline V gene (reference sequence). V gave up 4 bases and J gave up 3 bases, with 12 bases separating them. The CDR3 DNA is TGTGCCAGCAGCCATCAGGGGACGACAGATACGCAGTATTTT. This sequence encodes CASSHQGTTDTQYF. Complete variable domain (other parts from reference TRBV5-5 and TRBJ2-3): DAGVTQSPTHLIKTRGQQVTLRCSPISGHKSVSWYQQVLGQGPQFIFQYYEKEERGRGNFPDRFSARQFPNYSSELNVNALLLGDSALYLCASSHQGTTDTQYFGPGTRLTVL.

The V gene is TRBV11-2, the J gene TRBJ2-1; possible D gene TRBD1, 5 bases. The CDR3 spans 14 residues. V lost 0 bases, J lost 9 bases, and 12 bases lay in between. Looked up from germline, CDR1 is SGHAT and CDR2 is FQNNGV. CDR3 residues: CASSLDAGFGEQFF. CDR3 DNA sequence: TGTGCCAGCAGCTTAGATGCAGGGTTTGGTGAGCAGTTCTTC.

The rearrangement links TRBV12-5 to TRBJ2-1; D not certain. CDR1 is LGHNT, CDR2 FRNRAP, per germline. The V end lost 6 bases, the J end lost 10 bases, and 13 bases lay between the germline ends. CDR3 size: 12 residues. The CDR3 nucleotides are TGTGCTAGTGGCCCTCGGTTGTCCGAGCAGTTCTTC. This sequence encodes CASGPRLSEQFF.

The chain combines TRBV11-2 with TRBJ2-1; a weak D match, TRBD2 (6 bases). The germline V gene encodes CDR1 SGHAT and CDR2 FQNNGV. The CDR3 covers 14 residues. V dropped 6 bases and J dropped 4 bases, with 13 bases sitting between them. The CDR3 region has the DNA TGTGCCAGCAGTTACCAGCGGGCTTACAATGAGCAGTTCTTC. Its protein is CASSYQRAYNEQFF.

This rearrangement joins TRBV3-1 to TRBJ1-6; maybe TRBD1 (6 bases). The CDR3 is 15 residues long. The germline V and J ends were trimmed by 2 bases and 8 bases, with 13 bases remaining between them. Germline CDR1 and CDR2: LGHDT and YNNKEL (reference sequence). CDR3 region: CASSQRGAYDSPLHF. The DNA of the CDR3 is TGTGCCAGCAGCCAACGGGGGGCCTACGATTCACCCCTCCACTTT.

This chain connects TRBV2 to TRBJ2-1; 7 positions agree with TRBD2. The junction had 5 bases not matched to a gene; V was cut back by 0 bases and J by 6 bases. From germline, CDR1 is SNHLY and CDR2 FYNNEI. This CDR3 contains 15 residues. CDR3 in amino acids: CASSEAGGRSNEQFF. CDR3 bases: TGTGCCAGCAGTGAAGCGGGCGGGAGATCCAATGAGCAGTTCTTC.

The chain carries TRBV7-2 and TRBJ2-5; D not certain. The V and J ends lost 5 bases and 2 bases respectively, with 9 bases between them. This CDR3 contains 13 residues. Germline V gives CDR1 SGHTA, CDR2 FQGNSA. CDR3: CASSLPDQETQYF. CDR3 DNA sequence: TGTGCCAGCAGCCTTCCGGATCAAGAGACCCAGTACTTC.

V and J are TRBV11-1 and TRBJ2-2, with D maybe TRBD1 (6 bases). The CDR3 contains 15 residues. The ends were cut back, 2 bases at V and 7 bases at J, with 14 bases in the middle. Germline assignment: CDR1 SGHAT and CDR2 FQDESV (reference sequence). This chain's CDR3 is CASSLRTAEIGELFF. Written as DNA, the CDR3 is TGTGCCAGCAGCTTACGGACAGCAGAAATCGGGGAGCTGTTTTTT.

At least ten counts were recorded for this clonotype. The chain recombines TRBV12-3 or TRBV12-4 with TRBJ2-7; D is unresolved. V shed 1 base and J shed 0 bases, with 7 bases lying between them. The CDR3 runs 14 residues. The CDR3, as DNA: TGTGCCAGCAGTTTAGAGGGTTACTCCTACGAGCAGTACTTC. This translates into CASSLEGYSYEQYF.

The CDR3 DNA is TGTGCCAGCAGTAAATTAGCGGTAGGGGACAATGAGCAGTTCTTC. This codes for CASSKLAVGDNEQFF. The chain has TRBV7-2 and TRBJ2-1, with D perhaps matching TRBD2 (6 bases). Germline assignment: CDR1 SGHTA and CDR2 FQGNSA. The CDR3 has 15 amino acids. Trimming removed 6 bases from V and 5 bases from J, with 17 bases in between.

This clonotype was seen a handful of times. V gene TRBV12-3 or TRBV12-4 combines with J gene TRBJ2-5; D unresolved. The CDR3 contains 13 residues. V gave up 2 bases and J gave up 0 bases, with 4 bases separating them. In DNA, the CDR3 is TGTGCCAGCAGTTTAATGTACCAAGAGACCCAGTACTTC. Amino acid sequence: CASSLMYQETQYF.

This clonotype was seen at least ten times. The chain carries TRBV12-3 or TRBV12-4 and TRBJ2-7, with 8 bases that match TRBD2. The CDR3 is made up of 14 amino acids. Losses at the gene ends were 4 bases for V and 1 base for J; bases not matched to a gene: 3. In DNA, the CDR3 is TGTGCCAGCAGTTCCCGGGAGGGGTCCTACGAGCAGTACTTC. Residues: CASSSREGSYEQYF.

In its sample, this clonotype was seen many times. J is TRBJ2-1 and V is TRBV14, with a tentative D call TRBD1 (6 bases). Trimming removed 10 bases from V and 0 bases from J, with 22 bases in between. The CDR3 is made up of 17 amino acids. The germline V gene encodes CDR1 SGHDN and CDR2 FVKESK. The CDR3 sequence is CATSGDPTPLSYNEQFF. The CDR3, as DNA: TGTGCCACCTCAGGGGACCCCACTCCCCTCTCCTACAATGAGCAGTTCTTC.

This chain connects TRBV5-1 to TRBJ1-6; no reliable D call. Germline loops: CDR1 SGHRS, CDR2 YFSETQ. The CDR3 runs to 14 residues. The germline V and J ends were trimmed by 0 bases and 10 bases, with 11 bases remaining between them. CDR3 in DNA: TGCGCCAGCAGCTTGGAGACTCAATTCTCACCCCTCCACTTT. It translates to CASSLETQFSPLHF. Full variable domain (rest looked up from reference TRBV5-1 and TRBJ1-6): KAGVTQTPRYLIKTRGQQVTLSCSPISGHRSVSWYQQTPGQGLQFLFEYFSETQRNKGNFPGRFSGRQFSNSRSEMNVSTLELGDSALYLCASSLETQFSPLHFGNGTRLTVT.

The chain has TRBV12-3 or TRBV12-4 and TRBJ1-1; the D is unclear. The CDR3 is 15 residues long. V dropped 6 bases and J dropped 4 bases, with 18 bases sitting between them. The CDR3 nucleotides read TGTGCCAGCAGCCCCACGGGATTGGGAACCACTGAAGCTTTCTTT. Translated: CASSPTGLGTTEAFF.

CDR3 bases: TGTGCCAGCATCCAGGCGATAGCGGGGGATACCAGAGATACGCAGTATTTT. Protein sequence: CASIQAIAGDTRDTQYF. This rearrangement joins TRBV6-1 to TRBJ2-3; 9 positions match TRBD2. This CDR3 has 17 amino acids. V dropped 7 bases and J dropped 5; count of bases not matched to a gene: 16. The germline CDR1 and CDR2 sequences are MNHNS and SASEGT.

V usage is TRBV5-1 and J usage is TRBJ2-1; 9 bases are a match to TRBD2. CDR1 is SGHRS and CDR2 is YFSETQ in the germline V gene. V gave up 0 bases and J gave up 3 bases; unmatched junction bases: 4. The CDR3 covers 16 residues. The CDR3: CASSLDPSGDYNEQFF. The CDR3 DNA reads as TGCGCCAGCAGCTTGGATCCTAGCGGGGACTACAATGAGCAGTTCTTC.

This clonotype was seen repeatedly, ten times or more. V and J are TRBV6-5 and TRBJ2-3, with TRBD2 matching over 16 bases. V trimming: 4 bases; J trimming: 5 bases; junction bases outside the gene matches: 3. CDR3 length: 16 residues. The germline V gene has CDR1 MNHEY and CDR2 SVGAGI. The CDR3 loop reads CASSLGLAGGIDTQYF. The CDR3 coding sequence is TGTGCCAGCAGTTTGGGACTAGCGGGAGGGATAGATACGCAGTATTTT.